The clone carrying this TCR beta chain was recorded many times. Its matching antigen is unknown. The entry originates in a study of CD8+CD57+ T cells in acquired aplastic anemia. Findings and limits, study-wide: Patients had roughly 30 CD8+ CDR3 sequences in common with controls (the shared set).

V dropped 2 bases and J dropped 3 bases, with 10 bases sitting between them. The germline V gene has CDR1 SGHAT and CDR2 FQNNGV. The CDR3 covers 14 residues. Using genomic DNA as the template, TCR beta VDJ and CDR3 profiling was carried out. TCRdb itself ran the reads through MiXCR, one entry per CDR3 protein. The table records over 100,000 distinct CDR3 sequences, around two fifths of them present only once. Sequencing input: sorted CD4+, CD8+, or CD8+CD57+ T cells (not recorded which) from PBMCs. V gene TRBV11-2 combines with J gene TRBJ1-1; weak D call: TRBD1 (5 bases). This TCR was sampled from a human donor in good health, serving as a control. CDR3 amino acids: CASSLIKGYTEAFF. In DNA form, the CDR3 reads TGTGCCAGCAGCTTAATTAAGGGGTACACTGAAGCTTTCTTT.